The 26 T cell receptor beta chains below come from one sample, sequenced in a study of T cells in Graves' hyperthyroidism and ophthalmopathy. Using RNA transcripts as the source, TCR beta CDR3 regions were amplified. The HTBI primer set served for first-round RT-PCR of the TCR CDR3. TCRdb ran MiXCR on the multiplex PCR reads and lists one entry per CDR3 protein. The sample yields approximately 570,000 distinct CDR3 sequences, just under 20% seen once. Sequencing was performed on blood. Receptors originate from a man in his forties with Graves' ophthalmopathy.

CDR3 sequence reads: CAWSLPGGETQYF. The CDR3 DNA is TGTGCCTGGAGCCTCCCCGGGGGAGAGACCCAGTACTTC. The chain has TRBV30 and TRBJ2-5, with D perhaps TRBD2 (6 bases). The V gene's germline CDR1 is GTSNPN and CDR2 SVGIG (reference sequence). Trimming took 3 bases from V and 4 from J, leaving 12 bases between them. The CDR3 spans 13 residues.

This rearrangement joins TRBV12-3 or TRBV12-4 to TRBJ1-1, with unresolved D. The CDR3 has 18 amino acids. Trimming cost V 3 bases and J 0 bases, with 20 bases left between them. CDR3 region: CASSFLGIRDPMNTEAFF. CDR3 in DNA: TGTGCCAGCAGTTTTTTGGGAATACGGGATCCCATGAACACTGAAGCTTTCTTT.

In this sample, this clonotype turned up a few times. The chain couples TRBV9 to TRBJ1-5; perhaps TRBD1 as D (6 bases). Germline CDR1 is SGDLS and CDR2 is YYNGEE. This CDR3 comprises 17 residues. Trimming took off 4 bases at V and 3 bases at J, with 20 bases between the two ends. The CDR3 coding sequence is TGTGCCAGCAGCCATAGGGGGACCGATGGGATCAATCAGCCCCAGCATTTT. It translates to CASSHRGTDGINQPQHF.

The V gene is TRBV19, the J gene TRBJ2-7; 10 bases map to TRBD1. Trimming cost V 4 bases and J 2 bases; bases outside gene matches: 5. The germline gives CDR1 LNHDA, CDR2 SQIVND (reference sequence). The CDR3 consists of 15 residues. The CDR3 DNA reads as TGTGCCAGTAGTAAACCGGGACAGGGGACCTACGAGCAGTACTTC. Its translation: CASSKPGQGTYEQYF.

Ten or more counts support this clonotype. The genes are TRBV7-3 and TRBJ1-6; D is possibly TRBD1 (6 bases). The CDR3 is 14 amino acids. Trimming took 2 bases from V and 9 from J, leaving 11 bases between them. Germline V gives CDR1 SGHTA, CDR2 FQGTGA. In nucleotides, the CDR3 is TGTGCCAGCAGCTTATACCCAGGGGCTTCACCCCTCCACTTT. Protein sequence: CASSLYPGASPLHF.

CDR3 loop: CASSPGGGRAETQYF. DNA for the CDR3: TGTGCCAGCAGCCCAGGGGGGGGGAGGGCCGAGACCCAGTACTTC. The chain couples TRBV7-2 to TRBJ2-5, with D perhaps matching TRBD1 or TRBD2 (7 bases each). The CDR3 is 15 amino acids. Trimming shortened V by 5 bases and J by 5 bases, and 18 bases separated the two germline ends. CDR1 SGHTA and CDR2 FQGNSA come from the germline V gene.

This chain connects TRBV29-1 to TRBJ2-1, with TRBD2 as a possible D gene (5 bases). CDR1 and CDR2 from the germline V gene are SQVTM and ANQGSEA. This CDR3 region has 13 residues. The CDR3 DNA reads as TGCAGTGGTAGGAGTGGCTTCGGGGATGAGCAGTTCTTC. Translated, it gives CSGRSGFGDEQFF.

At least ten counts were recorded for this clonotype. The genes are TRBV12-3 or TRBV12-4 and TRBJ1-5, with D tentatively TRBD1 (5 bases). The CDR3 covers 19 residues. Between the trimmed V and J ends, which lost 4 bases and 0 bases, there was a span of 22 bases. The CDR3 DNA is TGTGCCAGCAGTTCCCCGGGTCTTGGGGCTCGGTATAGCAATCAGCCCCAGCATTTT. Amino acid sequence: CASSSPGLGARYSNQPQHF.

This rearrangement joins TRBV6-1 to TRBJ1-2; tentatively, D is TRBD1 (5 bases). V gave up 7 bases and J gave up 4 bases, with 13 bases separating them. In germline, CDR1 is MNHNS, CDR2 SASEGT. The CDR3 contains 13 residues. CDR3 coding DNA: TGTGCCAGCAAGCGGGGGAACCTCTATGGCTACACCTTC. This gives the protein CASKRGNLYGYTF.

CDR3 bases: TGCGCCAGCAGCTCCTACCCAGGGGGGCGCGGCACCGGGGAGCTGTTTTTT. As protein: CASSSYPGGRGTGELFF. This rearrangement joins TRBV4-1 to TRBJ2-2, with a weak D call TRBD1 (7 bases). CDR1 is MGHRA and CDR2 is YSYEKL in the germline V gene. Trimming stripped 5 bases from V and 4 bases from J, with 20 bases between. The CDR3 covers 17 residues.

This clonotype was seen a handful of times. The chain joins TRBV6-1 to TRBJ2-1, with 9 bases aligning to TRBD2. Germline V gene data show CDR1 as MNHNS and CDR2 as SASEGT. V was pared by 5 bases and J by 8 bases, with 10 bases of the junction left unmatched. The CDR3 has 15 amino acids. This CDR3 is CASSRAGTSIDEQFF. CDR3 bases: TGTGCCAGCAGTCGGGCCGGGACTAGCATAGATGAGCAGTTCTTC.

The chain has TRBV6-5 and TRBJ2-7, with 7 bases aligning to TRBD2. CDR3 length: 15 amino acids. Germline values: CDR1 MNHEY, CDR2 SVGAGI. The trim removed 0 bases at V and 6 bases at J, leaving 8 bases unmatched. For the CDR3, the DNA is TGTGCCAGCAGTTACTCCGGGGGAGGGCCGCGCGAGCAGTACTTC. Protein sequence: CASSYSGGGPREQYF.

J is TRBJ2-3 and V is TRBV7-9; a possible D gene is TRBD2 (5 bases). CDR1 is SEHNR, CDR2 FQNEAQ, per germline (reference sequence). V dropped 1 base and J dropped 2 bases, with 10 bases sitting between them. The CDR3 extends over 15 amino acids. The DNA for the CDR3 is TGTGCCAGCAGCTTAGTTGGACTTGCCACAGATACGCAGTATTTT. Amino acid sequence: CASSLVGLATDTQYF.

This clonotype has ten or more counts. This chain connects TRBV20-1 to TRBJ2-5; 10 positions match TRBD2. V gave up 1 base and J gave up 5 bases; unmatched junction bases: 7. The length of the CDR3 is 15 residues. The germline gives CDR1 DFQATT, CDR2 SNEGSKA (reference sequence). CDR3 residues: CSARGLAGLVETQYF. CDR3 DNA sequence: TGCAGTGCTAGAGGACTAGCGGGCCTTGTGGAGACCCAGTACTTC.

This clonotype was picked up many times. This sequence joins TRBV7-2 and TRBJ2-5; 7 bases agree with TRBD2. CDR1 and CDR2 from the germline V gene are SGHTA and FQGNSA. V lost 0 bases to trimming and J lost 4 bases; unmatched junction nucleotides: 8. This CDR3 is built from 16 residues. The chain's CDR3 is CASSLAGGLPGETQYF. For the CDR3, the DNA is TGTGCCAGCAGCTTAGCGGGAGGGCTTCCTGGAGAGACCCAGTACTTC.

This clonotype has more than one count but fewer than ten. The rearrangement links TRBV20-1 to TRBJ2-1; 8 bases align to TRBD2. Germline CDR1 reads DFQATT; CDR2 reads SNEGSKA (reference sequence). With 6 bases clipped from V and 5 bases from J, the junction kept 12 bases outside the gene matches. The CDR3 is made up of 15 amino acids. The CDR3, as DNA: TGCAGTGCCGTGTTTCCCAGCGGGAGCAACAATGAGCAGTTCTTC. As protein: CSAVFPSGSNNEQFF.

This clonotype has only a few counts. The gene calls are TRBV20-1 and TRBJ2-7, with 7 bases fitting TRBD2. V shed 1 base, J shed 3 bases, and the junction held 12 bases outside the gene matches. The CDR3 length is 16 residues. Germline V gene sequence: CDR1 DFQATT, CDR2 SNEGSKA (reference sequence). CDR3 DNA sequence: TGCAGTGCTAGAGTTCTAGCGGCCGCGTCCCTCTACGAGCAGTACTTC. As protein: CSARVLAAASLYEQYF.

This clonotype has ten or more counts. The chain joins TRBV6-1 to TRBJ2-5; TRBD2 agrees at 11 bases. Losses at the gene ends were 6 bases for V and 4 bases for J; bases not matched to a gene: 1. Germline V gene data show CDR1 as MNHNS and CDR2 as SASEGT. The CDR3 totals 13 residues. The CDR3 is CASSGTSGETQYF. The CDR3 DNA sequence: TGTGCCAGCAGCGGGACTAGCGGAGAGACCCAGTACTTC.

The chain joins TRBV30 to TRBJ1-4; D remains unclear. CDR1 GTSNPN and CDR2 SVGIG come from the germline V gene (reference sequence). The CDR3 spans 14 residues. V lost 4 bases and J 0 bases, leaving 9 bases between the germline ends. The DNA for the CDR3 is TGTGCCTGGAATAGGGAAGCAACTAATGAAAAACTGTTTTTT. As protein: CAWNREATNEKLFF.

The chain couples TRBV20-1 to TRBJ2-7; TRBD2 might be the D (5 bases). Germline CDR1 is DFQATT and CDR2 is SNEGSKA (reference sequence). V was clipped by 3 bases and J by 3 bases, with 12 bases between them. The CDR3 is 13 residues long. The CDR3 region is CSASADWGYEQYF. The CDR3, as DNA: TGCAGTGCTAGTGCGGACTGGGGCTACGAGCAGTACTTC.

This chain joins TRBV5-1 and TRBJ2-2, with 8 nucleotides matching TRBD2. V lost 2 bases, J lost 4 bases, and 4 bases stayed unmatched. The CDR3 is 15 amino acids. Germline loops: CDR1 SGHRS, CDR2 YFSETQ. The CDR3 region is CASSFGSGTTGELFF. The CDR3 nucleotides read TGCGCCAGCAGCTTTGGTAGCGGGACCACCGGGGAGCTGTTTTTT.

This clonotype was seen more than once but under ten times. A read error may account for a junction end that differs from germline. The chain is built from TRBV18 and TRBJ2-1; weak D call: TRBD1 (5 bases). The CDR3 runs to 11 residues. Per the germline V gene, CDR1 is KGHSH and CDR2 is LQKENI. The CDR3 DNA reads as TGTCCAGGGTATTCCTACAATGAGCGGTTCTTC. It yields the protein CPGYSYNERFF.

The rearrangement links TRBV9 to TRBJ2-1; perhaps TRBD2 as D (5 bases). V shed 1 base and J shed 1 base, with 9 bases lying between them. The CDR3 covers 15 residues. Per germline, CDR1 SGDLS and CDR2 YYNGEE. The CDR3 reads CASSVTGISYNEQFF. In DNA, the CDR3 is TGTGCCAGCAGCGTAACGGGGATTTCCTACAATGAGCAGTTCTTC.

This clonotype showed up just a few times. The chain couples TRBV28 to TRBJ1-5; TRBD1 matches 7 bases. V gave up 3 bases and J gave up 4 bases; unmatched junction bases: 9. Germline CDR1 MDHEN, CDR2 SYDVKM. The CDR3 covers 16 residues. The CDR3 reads CASSLRLGQQNQPQHF. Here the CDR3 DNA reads TGTGCCAGCAGTTTGAGGTTGGGACAGCAAAATCAGCCCCAGCATTTT.

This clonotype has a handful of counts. The CDR3 sequence is CASWDFGDEQYF. The CDR3 bases are TGTGCCAGCTGGGACTTCGGGGACGAGCAGTACTTC. The chain couples TRBV27 to TRBJ2-7; D is perhaps TRBD2 (6 bases). The germline V gene encodes CDR1 MNHEY and CDR2 SMNVEV (reference sequence). The CDR3 runs 12 residues. Trimming stripped 8 bases from V and 5 bases from J, with 13 bases between.

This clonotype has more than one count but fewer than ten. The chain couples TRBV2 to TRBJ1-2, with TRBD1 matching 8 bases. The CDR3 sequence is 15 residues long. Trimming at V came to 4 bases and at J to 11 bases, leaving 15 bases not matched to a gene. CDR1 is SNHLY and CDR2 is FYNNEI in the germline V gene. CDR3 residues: CASSGGTGQRMRYTF. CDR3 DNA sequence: TGTGCCAGCAGTGGAGGGACAGGCCAGAGGATGAGGTACACCTTC.